The 21 T cell receptor beta chains below all came from one sample that was sequenced in a study of T cell responses to AZD1222 COVID-19 vaccine. Assay used: immunoSEQ multiplex PCR; TCRdb lists only in-frame clones, some missing. Among about 200,000 clones, 85% to 95% were seen once, and the ten largest hold about 1%. The source material was peripheral blood, sampled on day 0 of MenACWY control vaccination. The source of these receptors is an adult in good health.

This clone showed up just once. V usage is TRBV7-3 and J usage is TRBJ2-7; TRBD1 matches at 8 bases. Germline V gene lookup returns CDR1 SGHTA and CDR2 FQGTGA. The V segment lost 4 bases and the J segment 2 bases; nucleotides outside the gene matches: 4. This CDR3 comprises 14 residues. CDR3 region: CASSSGTGPYEQYF. The DNA of the CDR3 is TGTGCCAGCAGCTCCGGGACAGGACCCTACGAGCAGTACTTC.

This chain joins TRBV2 and TRBJ1-6; D may be TRBD1 (5 bases). Germline CDR1 reads SNHLY; CDR2 reads FYNNEI. Trimming stripped 6 bases from V and 7 bases from J, with 16 bases between. There are 15 residues in the CDR3. The CDR3 region has the DNA TGTGCCAGCAGAATGCTAGGGACCGCAAATTCACCCCTCCACTTT. Its protein is CASRMLGTANSPLHF.

This chain joins TRBV3-1 (or the pseudogene TRBV3-2) and TRBJ2-2; D uncertain. The CDR3 spans 11 residues. Germline V CDR1 and CDR2: LGHDT, YNNKEL (reference sequence). Trimming removed 4 bases at V and 7 bases at J, with 4 bases between. Written as DNA, the CDR3 is TGTGCCAGCAGCCTAGACGGGGAGCTGTTTTTT. It yields the protein CASSLDGELFF.

This clone came up once. The rearrangement links TRBV6-5 to TRBJ2-1; 11 nucleotides line up with TRBD2. Losses at the gene ends were 4 bases for V and 8 bases for J; bases not matched to a gene: 10. CDR1 and CDR2 from the germline V gene are MNHEY and SVGAGI. The length of the CDR3 is 16 residues. CDR3 nucleotides: TGTGCCAGCAGTTCCCCTCTAGCGGGGGGCCCAGATGAGCAGTTCTTC. Residues: CASSSPLAGGPDEQFF.

V and J are TRBV4-1 and TRBJ2-1; D unclear. V was pared by 6 bases and J by 2 bases, with 14 bases between. Per the germline V gene, CDR1 is MGHRA and CDR2 is YSYEKL. The CDR3 is 15 amino acids. The CDR3 spells CASSSVRTPYNEQFF. The CDR3 nucleotides are TGCGCCAGCAGTTCTGTCCGAACGCCCTACAATGAGCAGTTCTTC.

The rearrangement links TRBV29-1 to TRBJ1-3; D uncertain. This CDR3 is built from 12 residues. Trimming shortened V by 3 bases and J by 11 bases, and 14 bases separated the two germline ends. Germline V gene data show CDR1 as SQVTM and CDR2 as ANQGSEA. CDR3 in DNA: TGCAGCGTTGATTTGGGCAGGCACTCCATATATTTT. This sequence encodes CSVDLGRHSIYF. Drawing the rest from reference TRBV29-1 and TRBJ1-3, the complete variable domain is SAVISQKPSRDICQRGTSLTIQCQVDSQVTMMFWYRQQPGQSLTLIATANQGSEATYESGFVIDKFPISRPNLTFSTLTVSNMSPEDSSIYLCSVDLGRHSIYFGEGSWLTVV.

J is TRBJ2-7 and V is TRBV5-6; 12 nucleotides agree with TRBD1. Germline values: CDR1 SGHDT, CDR2 YYEEEE. V gave up 3 bases and J gave up 2 bases; unmatched junction bases: 3. The CDR3 runs 15 residues. The CDR3 sequence: CASSSGQGATYEQYF. In nucleotides, the CDR3 is TGTGCCAGCAGCTCGGGACAGGGGGCAACCTACGAGCAGTACTTC.

This clone was found a few times. Other DNA variants within this sample encode the same CDR3. The genes are TRBV6-2 or TRBV6-3 and TRBJ1-5; a possible D gene is TRBD1 (5 bases). CDR1 is MNHEY and CDR2 is SVGEGT in the germline V gene. This CDR3 spans 15 amino acids. The ends were cut back, 2 bases at V and 2 bases at J, with 10 bases in the middle. The CDR3 is CASSYGRVGNQPQHF. CDR3 DNA: TGTGCCAGCAGTTACGGCAGGGTTGGCAATCAGCCCCAGCATTTT.

The genes are TRBV28 and TRBJ2-2; perhaps TRBD2 as D (5 bases). The CDR3 runs 13 residues. Germline V gives CDR1 MDHEN, CDR2 SYDVKM. V was trimmed by 6 bases and J by 4 bases, leaving 9 bases between them. CDR3 sequence (DNA): TGTGCCAGCAGGTCGGGATTCACCGGGGAGCTGTTTTTT. This codes for CASRSGFTGELFF.

The chain employs TRBV11-3 and TRBJ2-2; no definite D call. Germline values: CDR1 SGHNT, CDR2 YENEEA. There are 14 residues in the CDR3. Trimming shortened V by 5 bases and J by 0 bases, and 7 bases separated the two germline ends. The CDR3 reads CASSPDSNTGELFF. Written as DNA, the CDR3 is TGTGCCAGCAGCCCAGACTCGAACACCGGGGAGCTGTTTTTT.

The V call is TRBV11-3, the J call TRBJ2-2; D not certain. Germline V gives CDR1 SGHNT, CDR2 YENEEA. The V and J ends lost 3 bases and 7 bases respectively, with 3 bases between them. The CDR3 covers 11 residues. The CDR3 is CASSFDGELFF. Written as DNA, the CDR3 is TGTGCCAGCAGCTTTGACGGGGAGCTGTTTTTT.

The chain joins TRBV10-1 to TRBJ1-5; the D is unclear. The length of the CDR3 is 14 residues. CDR1 is WNHNN, CDR2 SYGVQD, per germline (reference sequence). Trimming took off 6 bases at V and 6 bases at J, with 15 bases between the two ends. For the CDR3, the DNA is TGCGCCAGCAGGGACCCCGGGGTTGGTCAGCCCCAGCATTTT. This sequence encodes CASRDPGVGQPQHF.

The rearrangement links TRBV6-1 to TRBJ2-6, with 7 bases fitting TRBD1. V shed 4 bases and J 0 bases; nucleotides not matched to a gene: 3. Germline loops: CDR1 MNHNS, CDR2 SASEGT. The CDR3 extends over 16 amino acids. For the CDR3, the DNA is TGTGCCAGCAGTGCCGGGACAGCCTCTGGGGCCAACGTCCTGACTTTC. Protein: CASSAGTASGANVLTF.

The rearrangement uses TRBV12-3 or TRBV12-4 and TRBJ1-1; the D is unclear. V gave up 6 bases and J gave up 1 base, with 9 bases separating them. The CDR3 spans 13 residues. The CDR3 bases are TGTGCCAGCAGGGAGAGGGAGAACACTGAAGCTTTCTTT. As protein: CASRERENTEAFF.

The gene calls are TRBV3-1 (or the pseudogene TRBV3-2) and TRBJ1-1, with D tentatively TRBD1 (6 bases). CDR3 length: 14 residues. Germline V gene sequence: CDR1 LGHDT, CDR2 YNNKEL (reference sequence). The V end was cut by 4 bases, the J end by 2 bases, with 11 bases between. The CDR3 here is CASSPQGRNTEAFF. The CDR3 DNA reads TGTGCCAGCAGCCCACAGGGTCGCAACACTGAAGCTTTCTTT.

V and J are TRBV4-2 and TRBJ1-4, with D perhaps matching TRBD1 (5 bases). CDR1 is LGHNA and CDR2 is YNFKEQ in the germline V gene. This CDR3 is 12 amino acids long. V lost 6 bases to trimming and J lost 11 bases, with 13 bases between them. CDR3 nucleotide sequence: TGTGCCAGCAGGGGGGAGGTTGGCAAACTGTTTTTT. Its translation is CASRGEVGKLFF.

The chain is built from TRBV27 and TRBJ1-4; TRBD1 aligns across 7 bases. Germline-derived CDR1 and CDR2 are MNHEY and SMNVEV (reference sequence). V lost 3 bases and J lost 8; bases outside the gene matches: 6. This CDR3 region has 14 residues. DNA for the CDR3: TGTGCCAGCAGTTTGACAGGGCGAAGGGAAAAACTGTTTTTT. Residues: CASSLTGRREKLFF.

This clone was detected only once. CDR3 bases: TGTGCCAGCAGCTGGGACAGTGATAATTCACCCCTCCACTTT. Its translation is CASSWDSDNSPLHF. The chain employs TRBV5-5 and TRBJ1-6, with 7 bases fitting TRBD1. Germline lookup yields CDR1 SGHKS and CDR2 YYEKEE (reference sequence). The CDR3 consists of 14 residues. Trimming cost V 3 bases and J 5 bases; bases outside gene matches: 2.

CDR3 coding DNA: TGTGCCAGCAGCTACGCGGATAATTCACCCCTCCACTTT. Encoded protein: CASSYADNSPLHF. The genes are TRBV5-6 and TRBJ1-6; D gene ambiguous. Germline V CDR1 and CDR2: SGHDT, YYEEEE. The CDR3 contains 13 residues. The germline V and J ends were trimmed by 3 bases and 5 bases, with 6 bases remaining between them.

The V and J genes are TRBV29-1 and TRBJ1-2, with D possibly matching TRBD1 (5 bases). Per germline, CDR1 SQVTM and CDR2 ANQGSEA. The CDR3 contains 12 residues. The germline V and J ends were trimmed by 4 bases and 6 bases, with 12 bases remaining between them. Here the CDR3 reads CSVVGGSDGYTF. DNA for the CDR3: TGCAGCGTTGTTGGGGGGAGCGATGGCTACACCTTC.

The chain employs TRBV5-1 and TRBJ2-2, with TRBD2 as a possible D gene (7 bases). Trimming shortened V by 1 base and J by 5 bases, and 15 bases separated the two germline ends. The V gene's germline CDR1 is SGHRS and CDR2 YFSETQ. The CDR3 sequence is 16 residues long. CDR3 sequence (DNA): TGCGCCAGCAGCTTGTTTGGGCGGGGGCCGACCGGGGAGCTGTTTTTT. The encoded protein is CASSLFGRGPTGELFF.